This T cell receptor (beta chain) was identified in a study of T cells after posttransplantation cyclophosphamide. This CDR3 region has 13 residues. Germline assignment: CDR1 SNHLY and CDR2 FYNNEI. Trimming removed 7 bases from V and 0 bases from J; junction bases left unmatched: 2. Notes on this clone: Its specificity is not known.

Study results and limitations: Skin or GI-infiltrating T cells shared few TRB sequences with blood.

This table comes from immunoSEQ multiplex PCR, and its TCRdb copy is limited to in-frame clones, with some not included. The profile shows about 7,000 clones, around 78% of them singletons. Sequencing input: memory CD4+ T cells sorted from blood. This TCR was sampled from a woman between 45 and 65 years old in good health and a related stem cell transplant donor. The genes are TRBV2 and TRBJ1-1; 7 bases map to TRBD1. CDR3 sequence reads: CASKGQMNTEAFF. The DNA of the CDR3 is TGTGCCAGCAAGGGACAGATGAACACTGAAGCTTTCTTT.